The 16 T cell receptor beta chains below were found in one sample sequenced in a study of response to subunit inactivated influenza vaccine listed by TCRdb under 2018. Preparation of the library involved RT-PCR. The sample was run on an Illumina HiSeq 2500. TCRdb handled the public reads itself, with Q25 trimming in fastp and clone calling in MiXCR, and kept productive beta chains. Identical CDR3 proteins give one entry, which carries the most common genes and DNA. Here the sample has 550,000 to 800,000 distinct CDR3 sequences; 15% to 18% occur a single time. The ten top clones hold 11% of the sample. The sequences come from PBMCs from blood, collected less than 13 days after vaccination. Source of these receptors: a man over 45 who received an inactivated influenza vaccine. Donor details come from another sample of the same person, matched by shared clones.

The gene calls are TRBV10-3 and TRBJ2-3; 15 bases align to TRBD2. CDR3 length: 18 amino acids. Unmatched junction bases numbered 8, after V lost 7 bases and J lost 0 bases. CDR1 ENHRY and CDR2 SYGVKD come from the germline V gene. For the CDR3, the DNA is TGTGCCATCACCGACCCGGGACTAGCGGGGGGCAGCACAGATACGCAGTATTTT. Translated, it gives CAITDPGLAGGSTDTQYF.

V gene TRBV7-9 combines with J gene TRBJ2-3, with D perhaps matching TRBD2 (5 bases). Trimming left V 2 bases short and J 11 bases short, with 8 bases between. The CDR3 has 11 amino acids. Germline values: CDR1 SEHNR, CDR2 FQNEAQ (reference sequence). The CDR3 is CASSLFAGQYF. The CDR3 nucleotides are TGTGCCAGCAGCTTATTCGCGGGGCAGTATTTT.

This clonotype appeared many times. This rearrangement joins TRBV20-1 to TRBJ1-1; D gene ambiguous. Trimming cost V 1 base and J 10 bases, with 16 bases left between them. Germline CDR1 DFQATT, CDR2 SNEGSKA (reference sequence). The CDR3 extends over 13 amino acids. The CDR3 nucleotides read TGCAGTGCTAGAGGCCTAGCTACCCTCCGAGCTTTCTTT. Encoded protein: CSARGLATLRAFF.

Details on this clonotype: This sequence may be a read error, since a much larger clone differs from it by one base. This chain links TRBV4-3 with TRBJ2-1; D remains unclear. Trimming removed 5 bases from V and 9 bases from J, with 17 bases in between. The CDR3 covers 14 residues. From germline, CDR1 is LGHNA and CDR2 YSLEER. CDR3: CASSKGFGAAEQFF. The CDR3 bases are TGCGCCAGCAGCAAAGGATTTGGTGCCGCTGAGCAGTTCTTC.

Only a few counts were recorded for this clonotype. The gene calls are TRBV7-9 and TRBJ2-1; 10 bases agree with TRBD1. This CDR3 comprises 14 residues. With V trimmed by 4 bases and J by 7 bases, 4 bases remained unmatched. Germline V gene sequence: CDR1 SEHNR, CDR2 FQNEAQ (reference sequence). The CDR3 reads CASSSGTGVNEQFF. The CDR3 nucleotides are TGTGCCAGCAGCTCCGGGACAGGGGTGAATGAGCAGTTCTTC. Based on the CDR3 plus reference TRBV7-9 and TRBJ2-1, the full variable domain is DTGVSQNPRHKITKRGQNVTFRCDPISEHNRLYWYRQTLGQGPEFLTYFQNEAQLEKSRLLSDRFSAERPKGSFSTLEIQRTEQGDSAMYLCASSSGTGVNEQFFGPGTRLTVL.

This sequence joins TRBV28 and TRBJ1-5; 10 bases map to TRBD1. The CDR3 has 16 amino acids. CDR1 MDHEN and CDR2 SYDVKM come from the germline V gene. After removal of 5 bases from V and 7 bases from J, the junction contained 11 bases not matched to a gene. The DNA of the CDR3 is TGTGCCAGCAGTCCCCGACAGGGGGCGGATGGCCAGCCCCAGCATTTT. Translation: CASSPRQGADGQPQHF.

The J gene is TRBJ1-2, the V gene TRBV6-2 or TRBV6-3; tentatively, D is TRBD1 (6 bases). The CDR3 runs 12 residues. Trimming left V 7 bases short and J 4 bases short, with 10 bases between. Germline V gene data show CDR1 as MNHEY and CDR2 as SVGEGT. CDR3 loop: CASTTDSYGYTF. The CDR3 DNA is TGTGCCAGCACCACGGACAGCTATGGCTACACCTTC.

The chain carries TRBV29-1 and TRBJ2-7, with D uncertain. V gave up 1 base and J gave up 2 bases, with 6 bases separating them. CDR1 and CDR2 (germline): SQVTM, ANQGSEA. The CDR3 contains 12 residues. CDR3 amino acids: CSVEGHAYEQYF. The CDR3 bases are TGCAGCGTTGAAGGGCATGCCTACGAGCAGTACTTC.

The table lists this clonotype with a few counts. The rearrangement uses TRBV24-1 and TRBJ2-7, with TRBD2 matching 9 bases. V was clipped by 3 bases and J by 5 bases; unmatched bases: 10. The CDR3 has 16 residues. CDR1 KGHDR and CDR2 SFDVKD come from the germline V gene. The CDR3 DNA reads as TGTGCCACCAGTGATCACCTGAGGACTAGCGTCCACGAGCAGTACTTC. The encoded protein is CATSDHLRTSVHEQYF.

This clonotype occurred a few times. This chain connects TRBV7-8 to TRBJ1-1; tentatively, D is TRBD1 (6 bases). There are 15 residues in the CDR3. Trimming left V 5 bases short and J 2 bases short, with 15 bases between. The germline V gene encodes CDR1 SGHVS and CDR2 FQNEAQ. CDR3 DNA sequence: TGTGCCAGCAGCCTCCGTGGGACATCAAACACTGAAGCTTTCTTT. Translated, it gives CASSLRGTSNTEAFF.

About this clonotype: This CDR3 fails to terminate in the conserved phenylalanine or tryptophan, so it likely reflects a read error. The J gene is TRBJ1-4, the V gene TRBV11-1; 8 nucleotides line up with TRBD1. This CDR3 has 18 residues. Unmatched junction bases numbered 10, after V lost 4 bases and J lost 0 bases. Germline CDR1 is SGHAT and CDR2 is FQDESV (reference sequence). In DNA form, the CDR3 reads TGTGCCAGCAGCTCTCTCCGACAGGGGTGTGCAACTAATGAAAAACTGTTTTCT. Its translation is CASSSLRQGCATNEKLFS.

This clonotype was picked up one time. One junction end disagrees with the germline gene, perhaps due to a read error. The chain is built from TRBV5-1 and TRBJ1-4, with D perhaps matching TRBD1 (6 bases). The CDR3 has 14 residues. Germline CDR1 reads SGHRS; CDR2 reads YFSETQ. DNA for the CDR3: TGCGCCAGCAGCCTGGGACACGGGAATGAAATACTGTTTTTT. Its protein is CASSLGHGNEILFF.

This clonotype was seen more than once but under ten times. The genes are TRBV4-2 and TRBJ2-7, with TRBD1 matching over 8 bases. Germline values: CDR1 LGHNA, CDR2 YNFKEQ. CDR3 length: 15 residues. V lost 1 base to trimming and J lost 7 bases; unmatched junction nucleotides: 9. CDR3 region: CASSQGWDRSLEQYF. The CDR3 bases are TGTGCCAGCAGCCAAGGATGGGACAGGTCTCTGGAGCAGTACTTC.

This clonotype came up many times. The CDR3 loop is CASSAPATGFSNQPQHF. The CDR3 nucleotides are TGTGCCAGCAGCGCTCCCGCGACAGGTTTTAGCAATCAGCCCCAGCATTTT. V and J are TRBV12-3 or TRBV12-4 and TRBJ1-5; TRBD1 might be the D (6 bases). CDR3 size: 17 residues. Trimming stripped 6 bases from V and 0 bases from J, with 18 bases between.

The CDR3 region is CASSLATMGTQETQYF. In DNA, the CDR3 is TGCGCCAGCAGCTTGGCCACGATGGGGACTCAAGAGACCCAGTACTTC. The chain couples TRBV5-1 to TRBJ2-5; D perhaps matches TRBD2 (6 bases). The V end lost 0 bases, the J end lost 2 bases, and 14 bases lay between the germline ends. The germline CDR1 and CDR2 sequences are SGHRS and YFSETQ. The CDR3 length is 16 residues.

This clonotype has just a few counts. V usage is TRBV30 and J usage is TRBJ1-1; possible D gene TRBD1, 5 bases. Trimming pared 2 bases from V and 5 bases from J, leaving 9 bases between. Germline V gene lookup returns CDR1 GTSNPN and CDR2 SVGIG (reference sequence). The CDR3 has 12 amino acids. For the CDR3, the DNA is TGTGCCTGGAGTCAGGGATGGACTGAAGCTTTCTTT. It is translated as CAWSQGWTEAFF.